This entry lists 16 T cell receptor beta chains sequenced from one sample in a study of blood T cells in healthy people across ages. Primed by a sample-barcoded 5' primer and a J-beta primer mix, a second PCR proceeded for 7 to 11 cycles. Each CDR3 protein is one row after TCRdb ran MiXCR on the 5' RACE reads. Of around 800,000 distinct CDR3 sequences in the sample, more than 25% are singletons; the top ten hold around 3%. This sample also belongs to another study, concerning T cells of mothers and their children.

What was sequenced was blood. These receptors originate from a boy between 5 and 17 years old in good health.

This clonotype has more than one count but fewer than ten. The CDR3 region is CSVTGKIGSGNTIYF. DNA of the CDR3: TGCAGCGTCACAGGGAAGATTGGCTCTGGAAACACCATATATTTT. The V and J genes are TRBV29-1 and TRBJ1-3, with D perhaps TRBD1 (6 bases). Trimming pared 6 bases from V and 0 bases from J, leaving 15 bases between. This CDR3 is 15 amino acids long. CDR1 is SQVTM and CDR2 is ANQGSEA in the germline V gene.

This clonotype has a handful of counts. The V call is TRBV12-3 or TRBV12-4, the J call TRBJ2-5; weak D call: TRBD2 (6 bases). Trimming stripped 11 bases from V and 2 bases from J, with 15 bases between. The CDR3 has 13 amino acids. The CDR3 is CASAGGTQETQYF. As DNA, the CDR3 is TGTGCCTCTGCCGGGGGTACACAAGAGACCCAGTACTTC.

A word on this clonotype: A much larger clone differs by one base, so this may be a read error. This chain uses TRBV6-6 with TRBJ2-1; maybe TRBD2 (7 bases). Germline CDR1 reads MNHNY; CDR2 reads SVGAGI (reference sequence). CDR3 length equals 15 residues. The CDR3 coding sequence is TGTGCCAGCAGTTACGGGAGCGGGGACAACAATGAGCAGCTCTTC. Encoded protein: CASSYGSGDNNEQLF.

The rearrangement joins TRBV18 to TRBJ2-4, with 10 bases aligning to TRBD1. The J segment lost 4 bases and the V segment lost 2 bases, leaving 2 bases of the junction unmatched. CDR3 length: 15 residues. Germline V gene sequence: CDR1 KGHSH, CDR2 LQKENI. CDR3 amino acids: CASSPDRGQKNIQYF. The CDR3 nucleotides read TGTGCCAGCTCACCAGACAGGGGGCAGAAAAACATTCAGTACTTC. Combining the CDR3 with reference TRBV18 and TRBJ2-4 gives the whole variable domain NAGVMQNPRHLVRRRGQEARLRCSPMKGHSHVYWYRQLPEEGLKFMVYLQKENIIDESGMPKERFSAEFPKEGPSILRIQQVVRGDSAAYFCASSPDRGQKNIQYFGAGTRLSVL.

The chain links TRBV3-1 to TRBJ2-2; a possible D gene is TRBD1 (5 bases). V lost 5 bases and J lost 6, with 10 bases in between. Germline V gives CDR1 LGHDT, CDR2 YNNKEL (reference sequence). The length of the CDR3 is 13 residues. CDR3 nucleotide sequence: TGTGCCAGCAGCTCCAAGGGGTCCGGGGAGCTGTTTTTT. This translates into CASSSKGSGELFF. Together with reference TRBV3-1 and TRBJ2-2, the CDR3 gives the full variable domain: DTAVSQTPKYLVTQMGNDKSIKCEQNLGHDTMYWYKQDSKKFLKIMFSYNNKELIINETVPNRFSPKSPDKAHLNLHINSLELGDSAVYFCASSSKGSGELFFGEGSRLTVL.

The chain carries TRBV28 and TRBJ2-5; TRBD1 might be the D (6 bases). Trimming shortened V by 8 bases and J by 4 bases, and 17 bases separated the two germline ends. This CDR3 comprises 14 residues. CDR1 is MDHEN, CDR2 SYDVKM, per germline. CDR3 nucleotide sequence: TGTGCCAGCCGGCGAAGGACAGAGACAGAGACCCAGTACTTC. It codes for CASRRRTETETQYF.

V and J are TRBV4-1 and TRBJ2-5, with D unclear. CDR3 size: 15 residues. The germline V and J ends were trimmed by 1 base and 3 bases, with 12 bases remaining between them. Per germline, CDR1 MGHRA and CDR2 YSYEKL. The CDR3 region has the DNA TGCGCCAGCAGCCAAGGTGCGGCTCGAAAAGAGACCCAGTACTTC. Protein sequence: CASSQGAARKETQYF.

This chain joins TRBV20-1 and TRBJ2-7; TRBD2 matches at 11 bases. V lost 5 bases, J lost 2 bases, and 2 bases stayed unmatched. CDR3 size: 13 residues. Germline loops: CDR1 DFQATT, CDR2 SNEGSKA (reference sequence). CDR3 amino acids: CSALAGGAYEQYF. DNA for the CDR3: TGCAGTGCTCTAGCGGGGGGAGCCTACGAGCAGTACTTC.

The J gene is TRBJ1-5, the V gene TRBV12-3 or TRBV12-4, with D hard to call. The CDR3 has 14 residues. Trimming took 8 bases from V and 4 from J, leaving 15 bases between them. CDR3 DNA: TGTGCCAGCTCCCTCCAGGTGACTAATCAGCCCCAGCATTTT. Protein product: CASSLQVTNQPQHF.

This chain joins TRBV20-1 and TRBJ2-5; maybe TRBD1 (5 bases). V was cut by 0 bases and J by 5 bases, with 13 bases left in between. The germline V gene encodes CDR1 DFQATT and CDR2 SNEGSKA (reference sequence). This CDR3 spans 14 amino acids. The CDR3 bases are TGCAGTGCTAGAGACTACAGGTTTGGGGAGACCCAGTACTTC. Its translation: CSARDYRFGETQYF.

This clonotype has more than one count but fewer than ten. This chain connects TRBV2 to TRBJ2-5; the D gene is possibly TRBD2 (5 bases). The CDR3 runs to 13 residues. Germline V lookup: CDR1 SNHLY, CDR2 FYNNEI. V lost 6 bases and J 8 bases, leaving 16 bases between the germline ends. The CDR3 loop reads CASRVDQRETQYF. Written as DNA, the CDR3 is TGTGCCAGCAGGGTGGACCAACGGGAAACCCAGTACTTC.

The CDR3 region has the DNA TGTGCCTGCACCCAGTTCGGGGGGGGCGGTAATGAAAAACTGTTTTTT. Translated, it gives CACTQFGGGGNEKLFF. The chain uses TRBV12-3 or TRBV12-4 and TRBJ1-4; weak D call: TRBD1 (6 bases). This CDR3 region has 16 residues. Trimming shortened V by 11 bases and J by 4 bases, and 23 bases separated the two germline ends.

The chain is built from TRBV29-1 and TRBJ2-7, with D maybe TRBD2 (6 bases). CDR3 length: 11 residues. With 6 bases removed from V and 6 bases from J, the gap between germline ends came to 12 bases. From germline, CDR1 is SQVTM and CDR2 ANQGSEA. CDR3 sequence reads: CSVPGTGEQYF. CDR3 DNA sequence: TGCAGCGTCCCTGGGACTGGCGAGCAGTACTTC.

This rearrangement joins TRBV7-9 to TRBJ1-4, with TRBD1 identical over 7 bases. The length of the CDR3 is 13 residues. V lost 4 bases to trimming and J lost 8 bases; unmatched junction nucleotides: 4. The V gene's germline CDR1 is SEHNR and CDR2 FQNEAQ (reference sequence). The CDR3 reads CASSSGQVEKLFF. CDR3 bases: TGTGCCAGCAGCTCCGGACAGGTCGAAAAACTGTTTTTT.

This clonotype has just a few counts. The rearrangement links TRBV20-1 to TRBJ2-3; 10 bases line up with TRBD2. Germline V gives CDR1 DFQATT, CDR2 SNEGSKA (reference sequence). V lost 0 bases to trimming and J lost 8 bases; unmatched junction nucleotides: 11. The CDR3 runs to 16 residues. The CDR3, as DNA: TGCAGTGCTAGAGATTGGGGTGTAGCGGGGGGCGGTACGCAGTATTTT. Translation gives CSARDWGVAGGGTQYF.

This clonotype has only a few counts. The V gene is TRBV29-1, the J gene TRBJ1-2; D uncertain. The V end lost 7 bases, the J end lost 4 bases, and 10 bases lay between the germline ends. Germline assignment: CDR1 SQVTM and CDR2 ANQGSEA. The CDR3 spans 11 residues. CDR3 loop: CSALYSYGYTF. The CDR3 nucleotides are TGCAGCGCATTATATTCCTATGGCTACACCTTC.